This entry is about one T cell receptor (beta chain). Its matching antigen is unknown. TCR beta CDR3 region amplification was performed from RNA transcripts. First-round RT-PCR with HTBI primers amplified the TCR CDR3 region. MiXCR, run by TCRdb on the multiplex PCR reads, gives a single entry per CDR3 protein. The profile covers hundreds of thousands of distinct CDR3 sequences, with 46% appearing a single time and 8.2% taken by the ten largest. The entry originates in a study of T cells in Graves' hyperthyroidism and ophthalmopathy. The length of the CDR3 is 12 residues. Germline-derived CDR1 and CDR2 are SQVTM and ANQGSEA. The ends were cut back, 6 bases at V and 3 bases at J, with 8 bases in the middle. Study findings and constraints: Within blood appeared most thyroid clonotypes that had expanded above 0.001. A 13 V-J model separated ophthalmopathy from stable hyperthyroidism.

The hyperthyroidism patients had all been newly diagnosed, and their disease duration was under 2 months. Their ages ranged from 18 to 65 years. The sequence derives from a woman aged 18-29 years with Graves' hyperthyroidism. The gene calls are TRBV29-1 and TRBJ1-4; possibly TRBD1 for D (5 bases). Sequenced: peripheral blood or thyroid tissue (not recorded which). The CDR3 coding sequence is TGCAGCGTGGGGGTTTCTAATGAAAAACTGTTTTTT. Translating gives CSVGVSNEKLFF.